This TCR beta chain is from a study of vaccination effects on CD4 cells after COVID-19. Study at large: Participants each got two BNT162b2 or mRNA-1273 vaccine doses. Study-level findings and limits: Common cold coronaviruses were cross-recognized by only 1 of 255 vaccine-induced clones in healthy vaccinees.

Only in-frame clones appear in the TCRdb table, and some are missing; sequencing was by immunoSEQ multiplex PCR. The sample lists about 41,000 clones, 77% occurring once. This CDR3 contains 18 residues. CDR1 and CDR2 from the germline V gene are SGHTA and FQGNSA. V was cut by 2 bases and J by 7 bases, with 24 bases left in between. After expansion with viral peptide pools in the ViraFEST assay, antigen-specific CD4+ T cells were sequenced. The authors isolated CD4+ T cells after about eleven days of culture. Nobody among the vaccine recipients had prior SARS-CoV-2 infection (nucleocapsid antibodies were negative). Cultures of fewer than 2.5 million PBMC per well contained about 9.5 IU/ml IL-2 plus 10 ug/ml peptides. Cultures received IL-2 medium that replaced half the medium on days 3 and 7. This clone was detected once. Antigen unknown.

The receptor's source is a human donor who received a COVID-19 vaccine. Sequenced material: CD4+ T cells from PBMCs cultured with HCoV-NL63 spike peptides, taken before COVID-19 vaccination. The chain employs TRBV7-2 and TRBJ2-1; D perhaps matches TRBD1 (5 bases). DNA of the CDR3: TGTGCCAGCAGCTTATGGTCAGGGTCGACCAACTACGGGAATGAGCAGTTCTTC. It translates to CASSLWSGSTNYGNEQFF.